The next 3 T cell receptor beta chains were all read from a single sample in a study of control samples from healthy donors and cancer patients. The assay was immunoSEQ multiplex PCR, and TCRdb's table has in-frame clones only and misses some. Of tens of thousands of clones listed, roughly 94% are singletons. Sequencing input: blood. These receptors came from a man aged 25 to 40 in good health.

The CDR3 reads CASSLAQGGPHEQYF. The CDR3 DNA is TGCGCCAGCAGCTTGGCACAGGGGGGTCCCCACGAGCAGTACTTC. The chain joins TRBV5-1 to TRBJ2-7, with TRBD1 matching over 8 bases. CDR3 length: 15 residues. V lost 0 bases, J lost 5 bases, and 7 bases stayed unmatched. From germline, CDR1 is SGHRS and CDR2 YFSETQ.

This chain links TRBV29-1 with TRBJ1-2; D unresolved. Germline V gene sequence: CDR1 SQVTM, CDR2 ANQGSEA. The germline V and J ends were trimmed by 3 bases and 8 bases, with 25 bases remaining between them. CDR3 length: 16 amino acids. The CDR3 coding sequence is TGCAGCGTTGAGGATTCCGCACAGACGGTCTTCGGCGGCTACACCTTC. Its protein product is CSVEDSAQTVFGGYTF.

V and J are TRBV5-1 and TRBJ2-7, with D maybe TRBD2 (5 bases). Deletions cut 0 bases from V and 3 bases from J, with 7 bases between. Germline assignment: CDR1 SGHRS and CDR2 YFSETQ. This CDR3 spans 13 amino acids. For the CDR3, the DNA is TGCGCCAGCAGCTTGGTCGGGGACTACGAGCAGTACTTC. It codes for CASSLVGDYEQYF.